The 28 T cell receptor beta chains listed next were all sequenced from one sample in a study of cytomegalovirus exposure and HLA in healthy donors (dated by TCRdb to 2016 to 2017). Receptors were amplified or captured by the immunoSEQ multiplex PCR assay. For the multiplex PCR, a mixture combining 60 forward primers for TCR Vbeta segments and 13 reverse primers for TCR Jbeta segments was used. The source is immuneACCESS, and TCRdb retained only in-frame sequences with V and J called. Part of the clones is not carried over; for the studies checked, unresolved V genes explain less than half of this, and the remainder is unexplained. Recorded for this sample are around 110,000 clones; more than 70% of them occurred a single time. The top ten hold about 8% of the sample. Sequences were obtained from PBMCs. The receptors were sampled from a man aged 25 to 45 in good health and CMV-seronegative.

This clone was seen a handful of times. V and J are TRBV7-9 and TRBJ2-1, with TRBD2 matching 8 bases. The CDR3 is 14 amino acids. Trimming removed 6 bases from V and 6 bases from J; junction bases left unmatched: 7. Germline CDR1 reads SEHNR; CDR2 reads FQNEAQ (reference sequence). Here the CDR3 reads CASRGTSLRNEQFF. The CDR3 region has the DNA TGTGCCAGCAGGGGGACTAGTCTCCGCAATGAGCAGTTCTTC.

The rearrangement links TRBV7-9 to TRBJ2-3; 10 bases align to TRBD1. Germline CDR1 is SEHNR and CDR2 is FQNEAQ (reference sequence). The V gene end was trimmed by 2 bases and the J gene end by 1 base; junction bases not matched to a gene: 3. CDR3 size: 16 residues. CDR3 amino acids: CASSLKGTGGTDTQYF. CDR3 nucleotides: TGTGCCAGCAGCTTAAAAGGGACAGGGGGCACAGATACGCAGTATTTT.

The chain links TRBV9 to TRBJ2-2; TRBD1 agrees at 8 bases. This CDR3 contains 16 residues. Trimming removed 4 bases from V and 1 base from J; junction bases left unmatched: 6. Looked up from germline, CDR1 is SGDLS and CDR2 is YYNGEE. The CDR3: CASSPRQGRNTGELFF. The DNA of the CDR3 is TGTGCCAGCAGCCCTCGACAGGGGCGGAACACCGGGGAGCTGTTTTTT.

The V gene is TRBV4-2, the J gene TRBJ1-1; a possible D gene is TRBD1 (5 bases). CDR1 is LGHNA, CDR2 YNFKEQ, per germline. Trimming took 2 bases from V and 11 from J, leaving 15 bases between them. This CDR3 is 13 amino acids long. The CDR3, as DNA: TGTGCCAGCAGCCAATCCGGACACCTTGGGGCTTTCTTT. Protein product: CASSQSGHLGAFF.

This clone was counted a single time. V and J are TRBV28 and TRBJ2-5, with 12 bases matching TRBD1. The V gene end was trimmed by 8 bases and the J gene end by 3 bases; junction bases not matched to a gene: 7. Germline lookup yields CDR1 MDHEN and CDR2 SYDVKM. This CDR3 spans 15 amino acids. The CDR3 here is CASLHGTGGEETQYF. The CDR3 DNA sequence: TGTGCCAGCCTTCACGGGACAGGGGGCGAAGAGACCCAGTACTTC.

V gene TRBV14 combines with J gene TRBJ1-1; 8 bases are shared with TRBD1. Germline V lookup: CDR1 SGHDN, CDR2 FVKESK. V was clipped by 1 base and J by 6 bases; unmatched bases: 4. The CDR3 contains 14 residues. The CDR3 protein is CASSQAGGSAEAFF. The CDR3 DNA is TGTGCCAGCAGCCAAGCAGGGGGCTCGGCTGAAGCTTTCTTT.

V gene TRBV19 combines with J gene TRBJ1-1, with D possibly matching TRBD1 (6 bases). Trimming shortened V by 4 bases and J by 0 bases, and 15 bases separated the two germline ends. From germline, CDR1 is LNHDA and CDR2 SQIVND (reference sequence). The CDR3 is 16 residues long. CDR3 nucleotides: TGTGCCAGTAGTACGAGGGGGGGAGGGTTGAACACTGAAGCTTTCTTT. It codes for CASSTRGGGLNTEAFF.

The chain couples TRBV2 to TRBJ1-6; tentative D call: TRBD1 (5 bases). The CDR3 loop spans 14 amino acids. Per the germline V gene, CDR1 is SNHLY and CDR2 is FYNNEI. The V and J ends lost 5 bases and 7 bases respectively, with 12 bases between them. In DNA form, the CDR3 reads TGTGCCAGCAGTCCGACAGTGGGCAATTCACCCCTCCACTTT. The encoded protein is CASSPTVGNSPLHF.

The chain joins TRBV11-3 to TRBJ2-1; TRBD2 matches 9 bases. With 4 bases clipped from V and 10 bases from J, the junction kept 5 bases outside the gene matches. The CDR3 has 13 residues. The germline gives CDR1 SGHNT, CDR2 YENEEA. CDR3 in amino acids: CASSSFSGGEQFF. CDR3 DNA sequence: TGTGCCAGCAGCTCCTTTAGCGGGGGAGAGCAGTTCTTC.

The CDR3 DNA reads as TGTGCCAGCCTCGGACAGTCCTCTAGTGTCACCGGGGAGCTGTTTTTT. Encoded protein: CASLGQSSSVTGELFF. The chain couples TRBV28 to TRBJ2-2, with a weak D call TRBD1 (6 bases). Trimming cost V 8 bases and J 4 bases, with 20 bases left between them. CDR1 and CDR2 from the germline V gene are MDHEN and SYDVKM. The CDR3 is made up of 16 amino acids.

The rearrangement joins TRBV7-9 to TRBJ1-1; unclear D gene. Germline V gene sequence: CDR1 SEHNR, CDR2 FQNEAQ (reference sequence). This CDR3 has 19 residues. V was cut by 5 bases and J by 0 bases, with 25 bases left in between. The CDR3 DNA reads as TGTGCCAGCAGCCCCCATATTGCCCGCGGTGGTGGCATGAACACTGAAGCTTTCTTT. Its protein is CASSPHIARGGGMNTEAFF.

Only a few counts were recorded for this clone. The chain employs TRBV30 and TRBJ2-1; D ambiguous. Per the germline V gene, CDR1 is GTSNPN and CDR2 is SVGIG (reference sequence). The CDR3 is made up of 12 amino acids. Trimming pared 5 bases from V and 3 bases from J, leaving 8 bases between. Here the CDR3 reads CAWGFIYNEQFF. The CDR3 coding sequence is TGTGCCTGGGGCTTCATCTACAATGAGCAGTTCTTC.

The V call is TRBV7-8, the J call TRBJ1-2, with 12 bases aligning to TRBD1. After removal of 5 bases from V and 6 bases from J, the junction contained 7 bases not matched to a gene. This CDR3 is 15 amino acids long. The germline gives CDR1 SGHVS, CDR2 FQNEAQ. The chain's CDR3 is CASSRGTGGGDGYTF. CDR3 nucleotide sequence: TGTGCCAGCAGCCGCGGGACAGGGGGCGGTGATGGCTACACCTTC. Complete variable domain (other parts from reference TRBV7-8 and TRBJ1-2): GAGVSQSPRYKVAKRGQDVALRCDPISGHVSLFWYQQALGQGPEFLTYFQNEAQLDKSGLPSDRFFAERPEGSVSTLKIQRTQQEDSAVYLCASSRGTGGGDGYTFGSGTRLTVV.

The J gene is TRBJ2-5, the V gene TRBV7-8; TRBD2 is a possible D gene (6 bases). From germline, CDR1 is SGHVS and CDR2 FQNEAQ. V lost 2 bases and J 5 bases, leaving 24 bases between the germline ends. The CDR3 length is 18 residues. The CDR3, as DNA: TGTGCCAGCAGCTTATTGCGGCAGCGAGCGGCGGAGGGGGAGACCCAGTACTTC. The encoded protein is CASSLLRQRAAEGETQYF.

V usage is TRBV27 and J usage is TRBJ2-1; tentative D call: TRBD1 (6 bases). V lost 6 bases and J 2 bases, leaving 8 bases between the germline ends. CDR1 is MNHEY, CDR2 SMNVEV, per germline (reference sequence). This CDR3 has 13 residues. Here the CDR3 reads CASRGATYNEQFF. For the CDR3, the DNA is TGTGCCAGCAGGGGGGCTACCTACAATGAGCAGTTCTTC.

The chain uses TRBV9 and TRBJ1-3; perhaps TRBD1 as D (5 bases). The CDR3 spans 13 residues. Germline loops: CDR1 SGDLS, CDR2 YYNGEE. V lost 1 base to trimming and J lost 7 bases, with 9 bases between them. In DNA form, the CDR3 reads TGTGCCAGCAGCGTATCTAAGGGGAACACCATATATTTT. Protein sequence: CASSVSKGNTIYF.

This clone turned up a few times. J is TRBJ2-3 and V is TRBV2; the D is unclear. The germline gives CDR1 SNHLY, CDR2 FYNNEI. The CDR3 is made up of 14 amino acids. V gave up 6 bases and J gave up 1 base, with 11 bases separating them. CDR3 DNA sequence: TGTGCCAGCAGCCTCACTGAAGGCACAGATACGCAGTATTTT. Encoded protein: CASSLTEGTDTQYF.

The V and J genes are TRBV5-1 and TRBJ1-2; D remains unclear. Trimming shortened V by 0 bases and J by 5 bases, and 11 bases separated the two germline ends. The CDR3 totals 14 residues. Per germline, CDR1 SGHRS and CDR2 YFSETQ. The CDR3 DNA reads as TGCGCCAGCAGCTTGGCCGTGGAGGCTTATGGCTACACCTTC. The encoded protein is CASSLAVEAYGYTF.

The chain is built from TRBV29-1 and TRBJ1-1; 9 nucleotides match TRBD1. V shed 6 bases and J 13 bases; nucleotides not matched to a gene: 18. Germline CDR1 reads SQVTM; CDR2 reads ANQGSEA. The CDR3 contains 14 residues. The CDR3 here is CSVDSNPGQGGGFF. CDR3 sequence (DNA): TGCAGCGTCGACTCGAACCCGGGACAGGGAGGAGGTTTCTTT.

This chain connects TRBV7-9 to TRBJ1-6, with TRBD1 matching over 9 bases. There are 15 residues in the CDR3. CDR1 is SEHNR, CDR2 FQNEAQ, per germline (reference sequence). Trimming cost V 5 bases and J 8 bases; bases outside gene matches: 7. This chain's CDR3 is CASSPAGTGHSPLHF. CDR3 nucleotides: TGTGCCAGCAGCCCCGCCGGGACAGGGCATTCACCCCTCCACTTT.

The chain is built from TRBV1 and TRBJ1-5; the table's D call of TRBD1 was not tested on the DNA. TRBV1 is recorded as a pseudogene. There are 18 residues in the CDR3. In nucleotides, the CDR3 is TGCACCAGCAGCCAGGACAGGGCGGATGGAGGATTAGGTCAGCCCCAGCATTTT. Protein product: CTSSQDRADGGLGQPQHF.

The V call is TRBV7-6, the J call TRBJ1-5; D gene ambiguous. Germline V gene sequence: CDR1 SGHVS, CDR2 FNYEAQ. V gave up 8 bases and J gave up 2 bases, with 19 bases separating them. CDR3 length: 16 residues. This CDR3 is CASPGSEGDGNQPQHF. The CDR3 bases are TGTGCCAGCCCCGGCAGCGAGGGTGATGGCAATCAGCCCCAGCATTTT.

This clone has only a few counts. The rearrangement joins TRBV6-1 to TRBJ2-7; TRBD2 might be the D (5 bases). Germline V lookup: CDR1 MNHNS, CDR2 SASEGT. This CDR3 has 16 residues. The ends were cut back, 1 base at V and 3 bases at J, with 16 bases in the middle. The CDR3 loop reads CASSEERVSGGYEQYF. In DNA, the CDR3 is TGTGCCAGCAGTGAAGAGCGAGTTTCAGGAGGCTACGAGCAGTACTTC.

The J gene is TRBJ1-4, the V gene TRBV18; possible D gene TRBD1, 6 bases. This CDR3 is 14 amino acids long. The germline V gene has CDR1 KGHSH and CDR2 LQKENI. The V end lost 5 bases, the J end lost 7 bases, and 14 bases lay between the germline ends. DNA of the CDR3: TGTGCCAGCTCAGGACAGCCCCTTGGTGAAAAACTGTTTTTT. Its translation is CASSGQPLGEKLFF.

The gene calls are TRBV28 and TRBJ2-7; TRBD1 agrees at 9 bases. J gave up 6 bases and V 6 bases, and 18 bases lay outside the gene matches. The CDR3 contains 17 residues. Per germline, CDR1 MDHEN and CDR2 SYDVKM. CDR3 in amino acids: CASSIKSSGTGWSEQYF. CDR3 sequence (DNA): TGTGCCAGCAGCATCAAGAGCTCCGGGACAGGGTGGAGCGAGCAGTACTTC.

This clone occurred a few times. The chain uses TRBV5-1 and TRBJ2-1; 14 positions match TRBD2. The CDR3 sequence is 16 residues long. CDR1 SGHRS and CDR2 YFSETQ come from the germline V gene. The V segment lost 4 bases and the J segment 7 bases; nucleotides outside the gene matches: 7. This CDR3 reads CASSGGLAGVENEQFF. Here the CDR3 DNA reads TGCGCCAGCAGCGGGGGACTAGCGGGGGTAGAGAATGAGCAGTTCTTC.

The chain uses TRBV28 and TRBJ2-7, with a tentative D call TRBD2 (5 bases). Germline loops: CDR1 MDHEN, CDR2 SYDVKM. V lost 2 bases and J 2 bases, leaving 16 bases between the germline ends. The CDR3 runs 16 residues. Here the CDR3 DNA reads TGTGCCAGCAGTTTAGTTGATGTTAGAGGGACCTACGAGCAGTACTTC. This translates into CASSLVDVRGTYEQYF.

The CDR3 loop reads CASSGDRAHEQYF. For the CDR3, the DNA is TGTGCCAGCAGTGGGGACAGGGCCCACGAGCAGTACTTC. The J gene is TRBJ2-5, the V gene TRBV2, with 9 bases aligning to TRBD1. Matching the DNA end better, TRBJ2-7 makes the J call doubtful. CDR3 size: 13 residues. Germline V gives CDR1 SNHLY, CDR2 FYNNEI.